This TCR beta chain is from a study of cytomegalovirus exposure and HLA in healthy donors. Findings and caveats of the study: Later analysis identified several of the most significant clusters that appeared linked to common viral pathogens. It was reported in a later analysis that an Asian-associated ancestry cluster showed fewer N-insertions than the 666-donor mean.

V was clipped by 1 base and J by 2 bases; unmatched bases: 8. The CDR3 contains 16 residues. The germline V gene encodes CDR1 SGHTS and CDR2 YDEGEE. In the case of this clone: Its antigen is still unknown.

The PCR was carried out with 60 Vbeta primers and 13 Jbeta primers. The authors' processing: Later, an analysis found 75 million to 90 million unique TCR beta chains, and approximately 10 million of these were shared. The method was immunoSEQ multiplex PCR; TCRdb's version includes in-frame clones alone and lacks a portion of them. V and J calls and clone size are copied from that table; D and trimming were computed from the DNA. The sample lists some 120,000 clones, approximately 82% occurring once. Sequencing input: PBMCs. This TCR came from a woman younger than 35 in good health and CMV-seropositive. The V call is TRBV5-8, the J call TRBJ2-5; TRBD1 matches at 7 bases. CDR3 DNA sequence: TGTGCCAGCAGCTTGTTTCGGGGACAGACTCAAGAGACCCAGTACTTC. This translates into CASSLFRGQTQETQYF.